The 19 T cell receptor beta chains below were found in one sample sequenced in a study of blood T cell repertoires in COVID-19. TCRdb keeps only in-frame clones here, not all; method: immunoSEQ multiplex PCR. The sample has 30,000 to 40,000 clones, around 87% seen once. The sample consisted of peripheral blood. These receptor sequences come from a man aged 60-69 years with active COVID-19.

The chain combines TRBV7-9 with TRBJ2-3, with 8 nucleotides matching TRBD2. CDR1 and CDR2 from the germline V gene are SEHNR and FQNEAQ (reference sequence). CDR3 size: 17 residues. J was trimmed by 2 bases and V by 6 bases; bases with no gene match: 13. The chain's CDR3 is CASSHLAGMWATDTQYF. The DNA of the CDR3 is TGTGCCAGCAGTCATTTAGCGGGAATGTGGGCCACAGATACGCAGTATTTT.

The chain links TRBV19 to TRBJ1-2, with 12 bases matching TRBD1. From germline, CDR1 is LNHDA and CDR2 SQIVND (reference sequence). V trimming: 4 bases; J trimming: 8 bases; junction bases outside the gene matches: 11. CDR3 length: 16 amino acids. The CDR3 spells CASSRGTGGQGGGYTF. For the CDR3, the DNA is TGTGCCAGTAGTAGGGGGACAGGGGGCCAAGGTGGAGGCTACACCTTC. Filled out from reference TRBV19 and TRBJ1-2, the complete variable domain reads DGGITQSPKYLFRKEGQNVTLSCEQNLNHDAMYWYRQDPGQGLRLIYYSQIVNDFQKGDIAEGYSVSREKKESFPLTVTSAQKNPTAFYLCASSRGTGGQGGGYTFGSGTRLTVV.

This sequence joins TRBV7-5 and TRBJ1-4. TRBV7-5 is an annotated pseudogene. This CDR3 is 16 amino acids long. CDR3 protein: CARSLSPRGVDEKLFF. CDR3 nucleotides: TGTGCCAGAAGCTTATCCCCCCGAGGAGTTGATGAAAAACTGTTTTTT.

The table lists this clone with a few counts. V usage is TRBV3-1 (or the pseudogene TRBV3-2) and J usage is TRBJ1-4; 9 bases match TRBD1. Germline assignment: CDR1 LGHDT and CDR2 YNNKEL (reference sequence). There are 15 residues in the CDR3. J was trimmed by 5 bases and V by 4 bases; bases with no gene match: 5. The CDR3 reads CASSPPGQGNEKLFF. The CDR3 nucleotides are TGTGCCAGCAGCCCTCCAGGACAGGGGAATGAAAAACTGTTTTTT.

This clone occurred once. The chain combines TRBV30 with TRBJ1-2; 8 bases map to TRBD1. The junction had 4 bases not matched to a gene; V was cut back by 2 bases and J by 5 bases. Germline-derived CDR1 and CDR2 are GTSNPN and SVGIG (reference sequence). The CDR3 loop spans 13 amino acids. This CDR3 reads CAWSRDRPYGYTF. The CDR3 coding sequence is TGTGCCTGGAGTCGGGACAGGCCGTATGGCTACACCTTC. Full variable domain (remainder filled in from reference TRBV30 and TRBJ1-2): SQTIHQWPATLVQPVGSPLSLECTVEGTSNPNLYWYRQAAGRGLQLLFYSVGIGQISSEVPQNLSASRPQDRQFILSSKKLLLSDSGFYLCAWSRDRPYGYTFGSGTRLTVV.

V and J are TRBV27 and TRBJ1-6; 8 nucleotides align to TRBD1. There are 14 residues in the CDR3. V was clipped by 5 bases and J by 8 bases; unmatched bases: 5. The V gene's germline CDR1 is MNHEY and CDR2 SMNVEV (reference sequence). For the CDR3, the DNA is TGTGCCAGCAGTGCCAACAGGGGGGATTCACCCCTCCACTTT. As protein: CASSANRGDSPLHF.

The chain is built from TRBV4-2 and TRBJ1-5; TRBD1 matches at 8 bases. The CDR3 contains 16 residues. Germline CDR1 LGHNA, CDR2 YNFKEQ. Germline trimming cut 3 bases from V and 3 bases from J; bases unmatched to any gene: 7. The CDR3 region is CASSQTDRGNNQPQHF. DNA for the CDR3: TGTGCCAGCAGCCAGACCGACAGGGGCAACAATCAGCCCCAGCATTTT.

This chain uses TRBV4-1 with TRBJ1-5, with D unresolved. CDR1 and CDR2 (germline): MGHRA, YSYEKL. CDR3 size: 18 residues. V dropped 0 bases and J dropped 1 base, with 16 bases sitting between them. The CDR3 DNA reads TGCGCCAGCAGCCAAGAATGGGGATCTTGGGAGAGCAATCAGCCCCAGCATTTT. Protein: CASSQEWGSWESNQPQHF.

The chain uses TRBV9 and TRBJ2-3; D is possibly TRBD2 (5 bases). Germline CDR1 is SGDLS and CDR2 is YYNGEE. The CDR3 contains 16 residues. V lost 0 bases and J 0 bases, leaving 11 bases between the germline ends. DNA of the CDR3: TGTGCCAGCAGCGTAGGTGGGAGTATGAGCACAGATACGCAGTATTTT. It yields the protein CASSVGGSMSTDTQYF. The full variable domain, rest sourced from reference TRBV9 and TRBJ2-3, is DSGVTQTPKHLITATGQRVTLRCSPRSGDLSVYWYQQSLDQGLQFLIQYYNGEERAKGNILERFSAQQFPDLHSELNLSSLELGDSALYFCASSVGGSMSTDTQYFGPGTRLTVL.

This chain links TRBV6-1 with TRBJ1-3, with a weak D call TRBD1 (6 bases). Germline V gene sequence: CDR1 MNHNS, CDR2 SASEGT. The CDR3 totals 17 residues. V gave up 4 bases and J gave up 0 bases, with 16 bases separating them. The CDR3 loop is CASSGPWTDSSGNTIYF. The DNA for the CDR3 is TGTGCCAGCAGTGGGCCATGGACAGACAGCTCTGGAAACACCATATATTTT.

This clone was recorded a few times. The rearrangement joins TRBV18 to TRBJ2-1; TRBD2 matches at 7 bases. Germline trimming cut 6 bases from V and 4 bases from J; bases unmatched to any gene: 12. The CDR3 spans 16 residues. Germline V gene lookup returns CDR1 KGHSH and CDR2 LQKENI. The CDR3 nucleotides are TGTGCCAGCTCCCCGAGGACGACTAGCCTTTACAATGAGCAGTTCTTC. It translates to CASSPRTTSLYNEQFF.

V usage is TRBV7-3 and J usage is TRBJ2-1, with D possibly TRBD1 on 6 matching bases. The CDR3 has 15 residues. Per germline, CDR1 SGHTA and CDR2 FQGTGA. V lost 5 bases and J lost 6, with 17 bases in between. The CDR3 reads CASSTLGQTGNEQFF. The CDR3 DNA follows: TGTGCCAGCAGCACTCTAGGACAGACCGGCAATGAGCAGTTCTTC.

The CDR3 DNA follows: TGTGCCAGCAGCCCCCGGGGGGGGACGGCAGATACGCAGTATTTT. Amino acids: CASSPRGGTADTQYF. The rearrangement links TRBV7-3 to TRBJ2-3; 8 nucleotides align to TRBD2. Germline V gene sequence: CDR1 SGHTA, CDR2 FQGTGA. V lost 5 bases and J lost 4; bases outside the gene matches: 8. The CDR3 totals 15 residues.

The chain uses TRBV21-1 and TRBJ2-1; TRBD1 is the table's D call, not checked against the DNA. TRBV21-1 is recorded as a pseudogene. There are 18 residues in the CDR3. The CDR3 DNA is TGTGCCAGCACTGCGGCACAGGGAATCCCATTTCCTTACAATGAGCAGTTCTTC. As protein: CASTAAQGIPFPYNEQFF.

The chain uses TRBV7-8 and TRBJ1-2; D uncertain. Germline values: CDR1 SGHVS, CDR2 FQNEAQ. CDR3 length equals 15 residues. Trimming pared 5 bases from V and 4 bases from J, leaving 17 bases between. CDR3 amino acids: CASSAGFPMTYGYTF. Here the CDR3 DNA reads TGTGCCAGCAGCGCGGGCTTTCCCATGACCTATGGCTACACCTTC.

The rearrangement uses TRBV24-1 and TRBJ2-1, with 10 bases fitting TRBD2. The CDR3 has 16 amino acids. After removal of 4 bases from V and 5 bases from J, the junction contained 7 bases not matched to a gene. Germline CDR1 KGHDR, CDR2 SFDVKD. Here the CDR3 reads CATSDPRTSGDNEQFF. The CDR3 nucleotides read TGTGCCACCAGTGACCCCCGGACTAGCGGTGACAATGAGCAGTTCTTC.

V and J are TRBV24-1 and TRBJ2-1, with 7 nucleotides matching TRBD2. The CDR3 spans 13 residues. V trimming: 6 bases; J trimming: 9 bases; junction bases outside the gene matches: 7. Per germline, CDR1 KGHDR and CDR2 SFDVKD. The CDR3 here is CATSLTSAGEQFF. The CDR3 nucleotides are TGTGCCACCAGTCTAACTAGCGCCGGTGAGCAGTTCTTC.

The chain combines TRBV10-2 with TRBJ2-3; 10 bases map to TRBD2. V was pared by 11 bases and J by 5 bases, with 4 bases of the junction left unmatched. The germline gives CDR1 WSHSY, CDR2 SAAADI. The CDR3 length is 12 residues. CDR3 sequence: CACLAGEDTQYF. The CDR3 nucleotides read TGCGCCTGCCTAGCGGGGGAAGATACGCAGTATTTT.

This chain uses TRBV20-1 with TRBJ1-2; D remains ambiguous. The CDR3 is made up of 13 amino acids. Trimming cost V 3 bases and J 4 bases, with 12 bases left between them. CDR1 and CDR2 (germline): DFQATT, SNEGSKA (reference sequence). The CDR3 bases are TGCAGTGCTAGTCTGACGGGAGGCTATGGCTACACCTTC. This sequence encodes CSASLTGGYGYTF.